A single sample gave rise to the 27 T cell receptor beta chains below, sequenced in a study of identical twins. Each CDR3 protein gets one entry after TCRdb re-called the 5' RACE reads with MiXCR. This table has 1.5 million or so distinct CDR3 sequences, around a third appearing once. The sample taken for sequencing was cord blood. The receptors derive from a newborn girl in good health.

The CDR3 protein is CASSRVGVQGIDTQYF. CDR3 in DNA: TGCGCCAGCAGCCGCGTCGGTGTCCAGGGGATAGATACGCAGTATTTT. This rearrangement joins TRBV4-1 to TRBJ2-3, with D possibly matching TRBD1 (6 bases). Trimming removed 4 bases at V and 5 bases at J, with 19 bases between. The CDR3 length is 16 residues. The V gene's germline CDR1 is MGHRA and CDR2 YSYEKL.

Comment on this clonotype: The CDR3 end shows no conserved phenylalanine or tryptophan, and so a read error is likely. J is TRBJ2-7 and V is TRBV15; D is uncertain. The tail of the sequence fits TRBJ2-5 better, so the J call may be wrong. Germline loops: CDR1 LNHNV, CDR2 YYDKDF (reference sequence). CDR3 length equals 13 residues. The CDR3 nucleotides read TGTGCCACCAGCAGAGTAAGGGAAGAGACCCAGTACTAC. Amino acids: CATSRVREETQYY.

The chain employs TRBV4-2 and TRBJ1-2, with D uncertain. CDR1 and CDR2 (germline): LGHNA, YNFKEQ. The V and J ends lost 0 bases and 5 bases respectively, with 10 bases between them. CDR3 length: 14 residues. The CDR3 coding sequence is TGTGCCAGCAGCCAAGATGAGAACAGATATGGCTACACCTTC. Protein: CASSQDENRYGYTF.

This rearrangement joins TRBV11-1 to TRBJ2-1; TRBD2 aligns across 14 bases. V was clipped by 3 bases and J by 5 bases; unmatched bases: 6. This CDR3 comprises 17 residues. CDR1 and CDR2 from the germline V gene are SGHAT and FQDESV (reference sequence). The CDR3 region has the DNA TGTGCCAGCAGCTTTAGGAGACTAGCGGGAGGGCACAATGAGCAGTTCTTC. It codes for CASSFRRLAGGHNEQFF. Based on the CDR3 plus reference TRBV11-1 and TRBJ2-1, the full variable domain is EAEVAQSPRYKITEKSQAVAFWCDPISGHATLYWYRQILGQGPELLVQFQDESVVDDSQLPKDRFSAERLKGVDSTLKIQPAELGDSAMYLCASSFRRLAGGHNEQFFGPGTRLTVL.

This chain links TRBV5-1 with TRBJ1-1; D is undetermined. Trimming stripped 5 bases from V and 1 base from J, with 9 bases between. Germline lookup yields CDR1 SGHRS and CDR2 YFSETQ. This CDR3 has 13 residues. CDR3 sequence: CASRNEGNTEAFF. Here the CDR3 DNA reads TGCGCCAGCAGGAATGAGGGGAACACTGAAGCTTTCTTT. The full variable domain, with the rest looked up from reference TRBV5-1 and TRBJ1-1, is KAGVTQTPRYLIKTRGQQVTLSCSPISGHRSVSWYQQTPGQGLQFLFEYFSETQRNKGNFPGRFSGRQFSNSRSEMNVSTLELGDSALYLCASRNEGNTEAFFGQGTRLTVV.

With regard to this clonotype: At one of its ends the junction is not consistent with the germline gene, which may arise from a read error. The chain joins TRBV3-1 to TRBJ2-1; D gene unclear. Per the germline V gene, CDR1 is LGHDT and CDR2 is YNNKEL (reference sequence). The CDR3 totals 13 residues. The CDR3: CAGSNRPGYEQFF. Written as DNA, the CDR3 is TGTGCCGGCAGCAATCGGCCCGGGTATGAGCAGTTCTTC.

This clonotype has only a few counts. V is TRBV20-1 and J is TRBJ2-3; no definite D call. The CDR3 totals 12 residues. Germline V gene lookup returns CDR1 DFQATT and CDR2 SNEGSKA (reference sequence). V gave up 0 bases and J gave up 8 bases, with 9 bases separating them. The chain's CDR3 is CSARDRAVTQYF. Here the CDR3 DNA reads TGCAGTGCTAGAGACCGTGCAGTTACGCAGTATTTT.

The table lists this clonotype with a few counts. V gene TRBV5-1 combines with J gene TRBJ2-4; a possible D gene is TRBD1 (5 bases). In germline, CDR1 is SGHRS, CDR2 YFSETQ. Trimming took 0 bases from V and 2 from J, leaving 15 bases between them. The CDR3 contains 17 residues. DNA for the CDR3: TGCGCCAGCAGCTTGGTATCCGTCCAGGGTCCCAAAAACATTCAGTACTTC. Encoded protein: CASSLVSVQGPKNIQYF. The full variable domain, in which reference TRBV5-1 and TRBJ2-4 provide the parts outside the CDR3, is KAGVTQTPRYLIKTRGQQVTLSCSPISGHRSVSWYQQTPGQGLQFLFEYFSETQRNKGNFPGRFSGRQFSNSRSEMNVSTLELGDSALYLCASSLVSVQGPKNIQYFGAGTRLSVL.

Here the CDR3 reads CAIRPTSGGNTGELFF. The CDR3 nucleotides are TGTGCCATCAGACCGACTAGCGGGGGGAACACCGGGGAGCTGTTTTTT. The chain recombines TRBV10-3 with TRBJ2-2; 12 bases agree with TRBD2. The CDR3 is 16 residues long. Per germline, CDR1 ENHRY and CDR2 SYGVKD. Germline trimming cut 6 bases from V and 1 base from J; bases unmatched to any gene: 3.

The DNA for the CDR3 is TGTGCCAGCAGCTCGTCCATGAGCTCCTACGAGCAGTACTTC. Its translation is CASSSSMSSYEQYF. This sequence joins TRBV7-2 and TRBJ2-7; D gene ambiguous. V gave up 4 bases and J gave up 0 bases, with 10 bases separating them. The CDR3 is made up of 14 amino acids. The V gene's germline CDR1 is SGHTA and CDR2 FQGNSA.

This clonotype was observed a few times. This chain uses TRBV11-2 with TRBJ2-7; TRBD2 is a possible D gene (5 bases). The CDR3 runs 15 residues. Trimming shortened V by 5 bases and J by 2 bases, and 16 bases separated the two germline ends. Germline CDR1 and CDR2: SGHAT and FQNNGV. CDR3 DNA sequence: TGTGCCAGCAGCCGAGTCAAAGGACTTACCTACGAGCAGTACTTC. Its protein product is CASSRVKGLTYEQYF. The full variable domain, in which reference TRBV11-2 and TRBJ2-7 provide the parts outside the CDR3, is EAGVAQSPRYKIIEKRQSVAFWCNPISGHATLYWYQQILGQGPKLLIQFQNNGVVDDSQLPKDRFSAERLKGVDSTLKIQPAKLEDSAVYLCASSRVKGLTYEQYFGPGTRLTVT.

In its sample, this clonotype was seen a few times. The chain carries TRBV12-3 or TRBV12-4 and TRBJ1-2, with 8 positions matching TRBD1. This CDR3 region has 16 residues. With 5 bases clipped from V and 6 bases from J, the junction kept 14 bases outside the gene matches. The DNA for the CDR3 is TGTGCCAGCAGTCCCCCAAGACAGGGGTCGAGTAATGGCTACACCTTC. Its protein product is CASSPPRQGSSNGYTF.

As concerns this clonotype: One end of the junction does not line up with germline, which may come from a read error. The V call is TRBV4-1, the J call TRBJ2-1, with 10 bases identical to TRBD2. Per germline, CDR1 MGHRA and CDR2 YSYEKL. The CDR3 is 16 residues long. The CDR3 loop is CTSSLLAGVRYNEQFF. DNA of the CDR3: TGCACCAGCAGTCTGCTAGCGGGAGTACGGTACAATGAGCAGTTCTTC.

This clonotype was found a few times. The chain uses TRBV24-1 and TRBJ1-1; D perhaps matches TRBD1 (5 bases). Trimming cost V 4 bases and J 8 bases, with 13 bases left between them. Germline V gives CDR1 KGHDR, CDR2 SFDVKD. The CDR3 sequence is 13 residues long. DNA for the CDR3: TGTGCCACCAGTGACCCCACAGGTACGGAAGCTTTCTTT. It translates to CATSDPTGTEAFF.

The chain employs TRBV6-9 and TRBJ2-5, with D maybe TRBD2 (5 bases). Between the trimmed V and J ends, which lost 6 bases and 13 bases, there was a span of 15 bases. The germline gives CDR1 MNHGY, CDR2 SVAAGI. The CDR3 sequence is 11 residues long. The CDR3 nucleotides read TGTGCCAGCAGCCGCGCTAGCTGCCCGTACTTC. Translating it yields CASSRASCPYF.

J is TRBJ1-2 and V is TRBV6-1, with 7 bases that match TRBD1. With V trimmed by 1 base and J by 4 bases, 3 bases remained unmatched. Germline lookup yields CDR1 MNHNS and CDR2 SASEGT. The CDR3 has 14 amino acids. The CDR3 protein is CASSEEGALYGYTF. The CDR3 nucleotides are TGTGCCAGCAGTGAAGAGGGGGCCCTCTATGGCTACACCTTC.

This rearrangement joins TRBV7-2 to TRBJ1-2; D is unresolved. The CDR3 spans 15 residues. Trimming left V 6 bases short and J 5 bases short, with 19 bases between. The germline V gene has CDR1 SGHTA and CDR2 FQGNSA. The CDR3 is CASSFAKGFRYGYTF. The CDR3, as DNA: TGTGCCAGCAGTTTCGCTAAAGGGTTTCGGTATGGCTACACCTTC.

This clonotype was picked up a small number of times. The V gene is TRBV6-1, the J gene TRBJ2-5, with 8 bases that match TRBD2. The CDR3 contains 14 residues. Germline V gene sequence: CDR1 MNHNS, CDR2 SASEGT. V shed 7 bases and J 6 bases; nucleotides not matched to a gene: 10. The CDR3 bases are TGTGCCAGCACCGAGGGACTAGATAGGAAGACCCAGTACTTC. As protein: CASTEGLDRKTQYF.

The genes are TRBV30 and TRBJ2-3, with 8 bases that match TRBD1. Germline assignment: CDR1 GTSNPN and CDR2 SVGIG (reference sequence). The CDR3 runs 13 residues. V was pared by 6 bases and J by 2 bases, with 4 bases of the junction left unmatched. Here the CDR3 DNA reads TGTGCCTGCAGGGACAGGCCCACAGATACGCAGTATTTT. Translated, it gives CACRDRPTDTQYF.

About this clonotype: A much larger clone is a single base away; this may be a read error. The chain has TRBV20-1 and TRBJ2-7; D is ambiguous. The CDR3 runs 15 residues. V gave up 6 bases and J gave up 0 bases, with 18 bases separating them. The germline V gene encodes CDR1 DFQATT and CDR2 SNEGSKA (reference sequence). The CDR3 spells CSAPLLGWISYEQYF. Here the CDR3 DNA reads TGCAGTGCCCCGCTGCTGGGCTGGATCTCCTACGAGCAGTACTTC.

The sample holds a few counts of this clonotype. This rearrangement joins TRBV10-3 to TRBJ2-7, with D possibly TRBD2 on 6 matching bases. The CDR3 covers 13 residues. V lost 8 bases, J lost 4 bases, and 15 bases lay in between. Germline values: CDR1 ENHRY, CDR2 SYGVKD. The CDR3 DNA reads TGTGCCATCTGCGGGACCCTCTTATACGAGCAGTACTTC. Protein product: CAICGTLLYEQYF.

This rearrangement joins TRBV20-1 to TRBJ1-1; TRBD1 is a possible D gene (5 bases). Germline CDR1 reads DFQATT; CDR2 reads SNEGSKA (reference sequence). This CDR3 region has 12 residues. The germline V and J ends were trimmed by 6 bases and 4 bases, with 12 bases remaining between them. CDR3 nucleotide sequence: TGCAGTGCCCTTTGGGGCGGCACTGAAGCTTTCTTT. It codes for CSALWGGTEAFF.

The chain links TRBV11-1 to TRBJ2-2, with D unclear. The CDR3 has 15 amino acids. V was trimmed by 1 base and J by 6 bases, leaving 12 bases between them. Germline V gives CDR1 SGHAT, CDR2 FQDESV (reference sequence). This CDR3 is CASSLVVTQAGELFF. The CDR3 coding sequence is TGTGCCAGCAGCTTAGTCGTGACCCAGGCCGGGGAGCTGTTTTTT.

The chain links TRBV4-1 to TRBJ1-6, with TRBD1 as a possible D gene (5 bases). The V gene's germline CDR1 is MGHRA and CDR2 YSYEKL. The CDR3 consists of 16 residues. Trimming left V 1 base short and J 3 bases short, with 10 bases between. The CDR3 nucleotides are TGCGCCAGCAGCCAAGCTCCGGGACTCTATAATTCACCCCTCCACTTT. It encodes CASSQAPGLYNSPLHF.

This clonotype was detected many times. This sequence joins TRBV2 and TRBJ2-3; D remains ambiguous. Germline V CDR1 and CDR2: SNHLY, FYNNEI. This CDR3 is 10 amino acids long. V was pared by 7 bases and J by 4 bases, with 3 bases between. The DNA of the CDR3 is TGTGCCAGCAATCCAGATACGCAGTATTTT. As protein: CASNPDTQYF.

The table lists this clonotype with a few counts. This rearrangement joins TRBV2 to TRBJ2-3; a possible D gene is TRBD1 (5 bases). Germline V gene sequence: CDR1 SNHLY, CDR2 FYNNEI. This CDR3 has 16 amino acids. Between the trimmed V and J ends, which lost 2 bases and 3 bases, there was a span of 15 bases. The CDR3 spells CASSEPGYRSTDTQYF. The CDR3 nucleotides read TGTGCCAGCAGTGAACCAGGGTATCGGAGTACAGATACGCAGTATTTT.

This sequence joins TRBV5-6 and TRBJ2-1, with D possibly being TRBD1 (6 bases). CDR3 length: 17 amino acids. Trimming removed 3 bases at V and 1 base at J, with 17 bases between. Germline assignment: CDR1 SGHDT and CDR2 YYEEEE. CDR3 loop: CASSSILQGRSYNEQFF. CDR3 sequence (DNA): TGTGCCAGCAGCTCGATACTACAGGGTAGGTCCTACAATGAGCAGTTCTTC.